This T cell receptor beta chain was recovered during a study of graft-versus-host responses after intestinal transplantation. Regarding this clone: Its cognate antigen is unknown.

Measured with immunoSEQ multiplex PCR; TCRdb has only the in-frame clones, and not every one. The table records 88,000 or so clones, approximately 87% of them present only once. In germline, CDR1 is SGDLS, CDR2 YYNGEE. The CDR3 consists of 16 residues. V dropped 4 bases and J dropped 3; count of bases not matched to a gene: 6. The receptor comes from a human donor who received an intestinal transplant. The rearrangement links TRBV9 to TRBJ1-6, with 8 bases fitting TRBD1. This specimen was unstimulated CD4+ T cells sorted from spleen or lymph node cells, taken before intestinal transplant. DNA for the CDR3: TGTGCCAGCAGCCCAGGGGGCAGGGACTATAATTCACCCCTCCACTTT. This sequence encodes CASSPGGRDYNSPLHF. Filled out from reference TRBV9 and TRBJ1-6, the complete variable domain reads DSGVTQTPKHLITATGQRVTLRCSPRSGDLSVYWYQQSLDQGLQFLIQYYNGEERAKGNILERFSAQQFPDLHSELNLSSLELGDSALYFCASSPGGRDYNSPLHFGNGTRLTVT.